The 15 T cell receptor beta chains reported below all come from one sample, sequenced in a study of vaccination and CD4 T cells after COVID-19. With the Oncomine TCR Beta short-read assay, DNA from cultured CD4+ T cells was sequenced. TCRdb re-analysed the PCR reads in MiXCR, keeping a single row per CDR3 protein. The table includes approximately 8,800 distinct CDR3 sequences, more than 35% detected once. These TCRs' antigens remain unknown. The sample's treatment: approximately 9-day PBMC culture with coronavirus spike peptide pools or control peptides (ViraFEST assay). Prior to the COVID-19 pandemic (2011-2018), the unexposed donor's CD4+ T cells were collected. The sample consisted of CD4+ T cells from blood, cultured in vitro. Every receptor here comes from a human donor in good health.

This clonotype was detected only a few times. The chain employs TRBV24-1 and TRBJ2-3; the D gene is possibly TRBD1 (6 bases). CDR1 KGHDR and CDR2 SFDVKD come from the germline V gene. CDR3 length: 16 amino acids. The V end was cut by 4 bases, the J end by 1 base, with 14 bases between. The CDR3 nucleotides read TGTGCCACCAGTGACCCTGGGACACGCGGCACAGATACGCAGTATTTT. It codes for CATSDPGTRGTDTQYF.

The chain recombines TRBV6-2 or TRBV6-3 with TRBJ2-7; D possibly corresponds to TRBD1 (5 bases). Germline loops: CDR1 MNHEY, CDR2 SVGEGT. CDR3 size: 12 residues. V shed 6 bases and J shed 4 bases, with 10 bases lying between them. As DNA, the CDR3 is TGTGCCAGCAGCCTCAGGGCTTACGAGCAGTACTTC. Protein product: CASSLRAYEQYF.

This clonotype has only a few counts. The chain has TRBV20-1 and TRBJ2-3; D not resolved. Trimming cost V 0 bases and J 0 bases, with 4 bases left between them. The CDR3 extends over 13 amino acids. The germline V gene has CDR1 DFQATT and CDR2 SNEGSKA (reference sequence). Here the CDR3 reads CSARDPSTDTQYF. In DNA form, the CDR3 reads TGCAGTGCTAGAGACCCTAGCACAGATACGCAGTATTTT.

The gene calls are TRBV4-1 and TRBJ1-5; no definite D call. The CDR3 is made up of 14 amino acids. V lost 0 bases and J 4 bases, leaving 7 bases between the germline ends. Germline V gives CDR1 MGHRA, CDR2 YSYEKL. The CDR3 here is CASSQDDGNQPQHF. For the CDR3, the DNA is TGCGCCAGCAGCCAAGATGACGGGAATCAGCCCCAGCATTTT.

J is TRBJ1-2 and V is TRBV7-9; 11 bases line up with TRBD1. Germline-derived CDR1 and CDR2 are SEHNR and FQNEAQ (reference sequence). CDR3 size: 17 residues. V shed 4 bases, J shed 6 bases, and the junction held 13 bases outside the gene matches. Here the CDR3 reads CASSSFGPGTGGDGYTF. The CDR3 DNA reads TGTGCCAGCAGCTCCTTTGGTCCCGGGACAGGGGGGGATGGCTACACCTTC.

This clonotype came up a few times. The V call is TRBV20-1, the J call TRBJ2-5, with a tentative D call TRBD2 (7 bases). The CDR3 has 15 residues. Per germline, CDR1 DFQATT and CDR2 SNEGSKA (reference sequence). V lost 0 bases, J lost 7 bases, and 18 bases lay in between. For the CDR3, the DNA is TGCAGTGCTAGAGACAGTGGGAGGGGGAGTGGGACCCAGTACTTC. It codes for CSARDSGRGSGTQYF.

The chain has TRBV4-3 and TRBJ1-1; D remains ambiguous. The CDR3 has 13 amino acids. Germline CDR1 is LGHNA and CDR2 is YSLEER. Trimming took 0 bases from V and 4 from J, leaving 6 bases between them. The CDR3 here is CASSQDRRTEAFF. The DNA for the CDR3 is TGCGCCAGCAGCCAAGATAGGCGCACTGAAGCTTTCTTT.

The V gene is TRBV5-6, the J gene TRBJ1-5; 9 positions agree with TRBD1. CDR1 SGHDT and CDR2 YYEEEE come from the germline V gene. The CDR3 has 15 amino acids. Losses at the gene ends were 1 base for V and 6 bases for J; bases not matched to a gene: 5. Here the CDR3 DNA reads TGTGCCAGCAGCTTGCGGGACAGGGACACTCAGCCCCAGCATTTT. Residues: CASSLRDRDTQPQHF.

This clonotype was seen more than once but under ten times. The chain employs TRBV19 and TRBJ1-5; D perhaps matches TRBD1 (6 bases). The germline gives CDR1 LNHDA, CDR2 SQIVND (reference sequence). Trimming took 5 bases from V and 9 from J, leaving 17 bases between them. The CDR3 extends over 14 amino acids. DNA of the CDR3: TGTGCCAGTAGTGAACCCCAGGGGTTTAGGCCCCAGCATTTT. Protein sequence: CASSEPQGFRPQHF.

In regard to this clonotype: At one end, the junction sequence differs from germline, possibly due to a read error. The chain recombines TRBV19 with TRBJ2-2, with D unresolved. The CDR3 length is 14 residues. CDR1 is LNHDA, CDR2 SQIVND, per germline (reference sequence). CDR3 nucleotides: TGTGCCAGTAGTATATCAGAGAACGCCGGGGAGCTGTTTTTT. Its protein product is CASSISENAGELFF.

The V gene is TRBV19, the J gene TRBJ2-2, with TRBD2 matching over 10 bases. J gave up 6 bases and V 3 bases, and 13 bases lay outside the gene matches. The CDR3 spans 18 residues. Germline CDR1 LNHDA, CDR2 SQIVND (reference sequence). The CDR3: CASSILSPSGRVPGELFF. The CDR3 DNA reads TGTGCCAGTAGTATCCTATCCCCTAGCGGGAGAGTTCCCGGGGAGCTGTTTTTT.

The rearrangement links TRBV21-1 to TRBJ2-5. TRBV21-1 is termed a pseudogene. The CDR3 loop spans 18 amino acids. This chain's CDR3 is CASSKDVPSGRPQETQYF. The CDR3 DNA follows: TGTGCCAGCAGCAAAGATGTACCGTCTGGCAGGCCCCAAGAGACCCAGTACTTC.

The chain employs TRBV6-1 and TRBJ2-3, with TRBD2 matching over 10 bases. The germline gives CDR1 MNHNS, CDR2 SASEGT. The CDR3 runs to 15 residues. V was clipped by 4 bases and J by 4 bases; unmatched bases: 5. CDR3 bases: TGTGCCAGCAGTGGTAGCGGGAGGATCTCAGATACGCAGTATTTT. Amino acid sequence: CASSGSGRISDTQYF.

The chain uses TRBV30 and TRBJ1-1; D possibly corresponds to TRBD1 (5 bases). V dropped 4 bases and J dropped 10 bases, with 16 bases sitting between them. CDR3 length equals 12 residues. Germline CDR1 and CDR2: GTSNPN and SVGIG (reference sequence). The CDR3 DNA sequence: TGTGCCTGGAAGGAGAAGGGGCGTCTAGCTTTCTTT. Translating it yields CAWKEKGRLAFF.

As DNA, the CDR3 is TGTGCCAGCTCCCTCAATGGAGGGAAGGCTGAAGCTTTCTTT. Translating gives CASSLNGGKAEAFF. The V gene is TRBV18, the J gene TRBJ1-1; the D is unclear. Trimming removed 6 bases from V and 6 bases from J, with 17 bases in between. CDR3 length: 14 residues. CDR1 KGHSH and CDR2 LQKENI come from the germline V gene.